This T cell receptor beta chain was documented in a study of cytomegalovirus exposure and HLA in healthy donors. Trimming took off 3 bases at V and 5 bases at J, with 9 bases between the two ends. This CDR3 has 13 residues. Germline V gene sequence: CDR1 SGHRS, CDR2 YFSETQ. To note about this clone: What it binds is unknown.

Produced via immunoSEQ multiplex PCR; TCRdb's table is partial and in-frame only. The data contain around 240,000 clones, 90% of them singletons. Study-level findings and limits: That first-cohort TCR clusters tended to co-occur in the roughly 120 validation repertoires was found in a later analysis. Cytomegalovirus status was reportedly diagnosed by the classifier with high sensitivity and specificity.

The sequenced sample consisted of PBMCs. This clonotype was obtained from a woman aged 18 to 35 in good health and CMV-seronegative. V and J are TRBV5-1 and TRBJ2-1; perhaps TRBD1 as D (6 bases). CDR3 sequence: CASSSDRNNEQFF. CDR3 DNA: TGCGCCAGCAGCTCTGACAGGAACAATGAGCAGTTCTTC.